The 11 T cell receptor beta chains in this list originate from one sample, sequenced in a study of T-cell reconstitution after alpha-beta-depleted transplantation in children. A TCRbeta library incorporating unique molecular identifiers was prepared. One entry per CDR3 protein results from TCRdb running MiXCR on the PCR reads. The repertoire has fewer than 130,000 distinct CDR3 sequences, under 13% of them found once; the top ten carry less than 10%. The sample consisted of PBMCs from the stem cell graft donor, taken from the stem cell graft. These receptors were collected from a human donor who donated a stem cell graft to a child with acute lymphoblastic leukemia.

The sample holds many counts of this clonotype. The chain links TRBV7-6 to TRBJ2-2; 8 bases agree with TRBD1. V lost 3 bases and J lost 5; bases outside the gene matches: 8. The CDR3 loop spans 16 amino acids. Per germline, CDR1 SGHVS and CDR2 FNYEAQ. The CDR3: CASSLIRTGQTGELFF. The CDR3 region has the DNA TGTGCCAGCAGCTTGATTAGGACAGGGCAAACCGGGGAGCTGTTTTTT. Complete variable domain (other parts from reference TRBV7-6 and TRBJ2-2): GAGVSQSPRYKVTKRGQDVALRCDPISGHVSLYWYRQALGQGPEFLTYFNYEAQQDKSGLPNDRFSAERPEGSISTLTIQRTEQRDSAMYRCASSLIRTGQTGELFFGEGSRLTVL.

This clonotype has just a few counts. The rearrangement joins TRBV20-1 to TRBJ1-5, with D possibly TRBD1 on 6 matching bases. Trimming removed 3 bases from V and 2 bases from J, with 23 bases in between. Germline CDR1 DFQATT, CDR2 SNEGSKA (reference sequence). The CDR3 length is 18 residues. CDR3: CSARSLFFRGGGNQPQHF. The CDR3 DNA is TGCAGTGCTAGGTCTTTGTTTTTTAGGGGGGGGGGCAATCAGCCCCAGCATTTT.

There are many counts of this clonotype. CDR3 nucleotides: TGTGCCAGCAGCTGGACTAGCGTAGAGACCCAGTACTTC. It encodes CASSWTSVETQYF. The V and J genes are TRBV6-2 or TRBV6-3 and TRBJ2-5; 9 bases are a match to TRBD2. From germline, CDR1 is MNHEY and CDR2 SVGEGT. This CDR3 comprises 13 residues. The trim removed 6 bases at V and 4 bases at J, leaving 3 bases unmatched.

This chain joins TRBV4-1 and TRBJ2-7; D tentatively fits TRBD1 or TRBD2 (5 bases each). The CDR3 contains 13 residues. V lost 5 bases to trimming and J lost 4 bases, with 12 bases between them. Germline V gives CDR1 MGHRA, CDR2 YSYEKL. The CDR3 loop is CASSSRDAYEQYF. CDR3 nucleotide sequence: TGCGCCAGCAGCTCCCGGGACGCGTACGAGCAGTACTTC.

This clonotype was recorded at least ten times. This chain uses TRBV9 with TRBJ2-7, with TRBD1 matching 7 bases. Trimming cost V 3 bases and J 7 bases; bases outside gene matches: 13. Germline V lookup: CDR1 SGDLS, CDR2 YYNGEE. The CDR3 loop spans 15 amino acids. CDR3 bases: TGTGCCAGCAGCGCGCCCCCCGGGACAGCGAGGGAGCAGTACTTC. It specifies CASSAPPGTAREQYF. Combining the CDR3 with reference TRBV9 and TRBJ2-7 gives the whole variable domain DSGVTQTPKHLITATGQRVTLRCSPRSGDLSVYWYQQSLDQGLQFLIQYYNGEERAKGNILERFSAQQFPDLHSELNLSSLELGDSALYFCASSAPPGTAREQYFGPGTRLTVT.

The chain combines TRBV25-1 with TRBJ2-1; unclear D gene. Germline CDR1 MGHDK, CDR2 SYGVNS. The V and J ends lost 5 bases and 6 bases respectively, with 14 bases between them. The CDR3 runs to 14 residues. The DNA of the CDR3 is TGTGCCAGCAGTAGGATAGAACTGGGCAATGAGCAGTTCTTC. Translation gives CASSRIELGNEQFF.

To note about this clonotype: At one end, the junction sequence differs from germline, possibly due to a read error. The chain carries TRBV7-3 and TRBJ1-5, with D uncertain. The germline gives CDR1 SGHTA, CDR2 FQGTGA. The CDR3 has 13 amino acids. CDR3 DNA sequence: TGTGCCAGCAGCTTAAACAGCAATCAGCGCCAGCATTTT. This codes for CASSLNSNQRQHF.

The table lists this clonotype with many counts. The junction and the germline gene differ at one end; a read error may be behind it. The chain recombines TRBV7-2 with TRBJ2-5; TRBD2 agrees at 13 bases. The germline V gene encodes CDR1 SGHTA and CDR2 FQGNSA. This CDR3 contains 16 residues. The CDR3 is CASSLATSGGKETQYF. CDR3 coding DNA: TGTGCCAGCAGCCTAGCGACTAGCGGGGGGAAAGAGACCCAGTACTTC.

This clonotype was picked up many times. The chain couples TRBV5-1 to TRBJ2-1; tentative D call: TRBD2 (5 bases). Germline V gene data show CDR1 as SGHRS and CDR2 as YFSETQ. The CDR3 consists of 14 residues. The V end was cut by 3 bases, the J end by 0 bases, with 7 bases between. The CDR3 protein is CASSSDFSYNEQFF. CDR3 in DNA: TGCGCCAGCAGCTCGGACTTCTCCTACAATGAGCAGTTCTTC.

This clonotype came up many times. The V call is TRBV6-1, the J call TRBJ1-3; D might be TRBD1 (6 bases). This CDR3 has 15 amino acids. Germline V gene data show CDR1 as MNHNS and CDR2 as SASEGT. Trimming stripped 6 bases from V and 4 bases from J, with 16 bases between. CDR3 loop: CASSRGSGIGNTIYF. The CDR3, as DNA: TGTGCCAGCAGCAGGGGTTCCGGGATAGGAAACACCATATATTTT.

In its sample, this clonotype was seen many times. V is TRBV12-3 or TRBV12-4 and J is TRBJ2-1; TRBD2 agrees at 11 bases. V gave up 8 bases and J gave up 8 bases; unmatched junction bases: 11. The CDR3 totals 15 residues. Here the CDR3 reads CASFDSGGVKDEQFF. CDR3 DNA: TGTGCCAGCTTCGATAGCGGGGGGGTTAAGGATGAGCAGTTCTTC.